This section outlines one TCR beta chain sequence together with its context. The source of the sample is a study of blood T cell repertoires in COVID-19. Study-wide context: Spain, Italy and the United States supplied samples that represented acute and convalescent COVID-19. PBMCs, B-cell-depleted T cells, or T cells were the source of the cDNA or gDNA that made up the material.

The CDR3 has 14 amino acids. Germline CDR1 reads SQVTM; CDR2 reads ANQGSEA. The germline V and J ends were trimmed by 7 bases and 0 bases, with 13 bases remaining between them. Original data processing: Estimates of nucleated cell counts were drawn from the amplification of reference gene primers. TCRdb's copy holds only in-frame clones and misses some; the assay was immunoSEQ multiplex PCR. That table furnishes V, J and clone size, whereas the DNA furnished D and trimming. Counted here are about 150,000 clones, 70% to 90% occurring once; the ten biggest clones make up about 5%. Material: peripheral blood. The sequence was collected from a human donor in a cohort sampled during active COVID-19. The chain recombines TRBV29-1 with TRBJ2-1; perhaps TRBD1 as D (6 bases). CDR3: CSGDDRSSYNEQFF. As DNA, the CDR3 is TGCAGCGGGGATGACAGGTCCTCCTACAATGAGCAGTTCTTC.